This record covers a single TCR beta chain. Repertoires were generated with immunoSEQ multiplex PCR, while TCRdb's copy carries only in-frame clones and drops some. The data show roughly 34,000 clones, around 86% seen once. CDR3 length equals 14 residues. Germline-derived CDR1 and CDR2 are SGHRS and YFSETQ. V dropped 3 bases and J dropped 3; count of bases not matched to a gene: 2. This sample was included in a study of control samples from healthy donors and cancer patients. The chain combines TRBV5-1 with TRBJ2-3; 9 bases align to TRBD1. Sequencing input: PBMCs. This receptor was obtained from a woman between 40 and 55 years old with lung cancer. The CDR3 coding sequence is TGCGCCAGCAGCTCCGGACAGGGGACAGATACGCAGTATTTT. It translates to CASSSGQGTDTQYF.